The 10 T cell receptor beta chains presented below share a single source sample, sequenced in a study of cytomegalovirus exposure and HLA in healthy donors. PCR used 60 Vbeta primers and 13 Jbeta primers. Data came from immunoSEQ multiplex PCR; TCRdb stores just in-frame clones and leaves some out. This sample's table reports some 46,000 clones. Input material: PBMCs. These receptors originate from a woman in her 30s in good health and CMV-seronegative.

The chain links TRBV18 to TRBJ2-7; 12 bases are shared with TRBD2. Trimming removed 3 bases from V and 2 bases from J; junction bases left unmatched: 2. This CDR3 comprises 15 residues. The V gene's germline CDR1 is KGHSH and CDR2 LQKENI. The CDR3 nucleotides read TGTGCCAGCTCACCTTGGACTAGCGGGACCTACGAGCAGTACTTC. This sequence encodes CASSPWTSGTYEQYF.

The rearrangement uses TRBV2 and TRBJ1-1; D unclear. This CDR3 comprises 12 residues. Per germline, CDR1 SNHLY and CDR2 FYNNEI. The ends were cut back, 7 bases at V and 3 bases at J, with 9 bases in the middle. DNA of the CDR3: TGTGCCAGCACGAGGGAATACACTGAAGCTTTCTTT. Protein: CASTREYTEAFF. Complete variable domain (other parts from reference TRBV2 and TRBJ1-1): EPEVTQTPSHQVTQMGQEVILRCVPISNHLYFYWYRQILGQKVEFLVSFYNNEISEKSEIFDDQFSVERPDGSNFTLKIRSTKLEDSAMYFCASTREYTEAFFGQGTRLTVV.

V is TRBV5-1 and J is TRBJ2-7; TRBD2 agrees at 9 bases. The CDR3 runs to 16 residues. Germline CDR1 reads SGHRS; CDR2 reads YFSETQ. Trimming at V came to 6 bases and at J to 0 bases, leaving 10 bases not matched to a gene. The CDR3 loop reads CASKMASGIASYEQYF. In DNA, the CDR3 is TGCGCCAGCAAGATGGCTAGCGGGATCGCCTCCTACGAGCAGTACTTC.

The chain recombines TRBV7-2 with TRBJ2-7, with 7 bases identical to TRBD2. The germline V gene encodes CDR1 SGHTA and CDR2 FQGNSA. The V gene end was trimmed by 5 bases and the J gene end by 9 bases; junction bases not matched to a gene: 10. The CDR3 has 13 amino acids. The CDR3 DNA is TGTGCCAGCAGCCCCGAGGCGGGAGATGGGCAGTACTTC. It translates to CASSPEAGDGQYF.

The chain carries TRBV19 and TRBJ1-2; 9 nucleotides agree with TRBD1. The CDR3 contains 14 residues. The V segment lost 3 bases and the J segment 4 bases; nucleotides outside the gene matches: 3. CDR1 is LNHDA and CDR2 is SQIVND in the germline V gene (reference sequence). The CDR3 nucleotides are TGTGCCAGTAGTATGGACAGGGGTTTCTATGGCTACACCTTC. It encodes CASSMDRGFYGYTF.

This sequence joins TRBV6-5 and TRBJ2-1; 9 bases map to TRBD2. The germline gives CDR1 MNHEY, CDR2 SVGAGI. The CDR3 loop spans 16 amino acids. V lost 4 bases, J lost 0 bases, and 4 bases stayed unmatched. In DNA, the CDR3 is TGTGCCAGCAGTTTCCTAGCGGGGAGCTCCTACAATGAGCAGTTCTTC. Protein: CASSFLAGSSYNEQFF.

V and J are TRBV29-1 and TRBJ2-2, with 7 nucleotides matching TRBD1. After removal of 7 bases from V and 5 bases from J, the junction contained 4 bases not matched to a gene. The CDR3 totals 12 residues. CDR1 and CDR2 (germline): SQVTM, ANQGSEA. CDR3 region: CSAKQGTGELFF. The CDR3, as DNA: TGCAGCGCTAAACAGGGGACCGGGGAGCTGTTTTTT.

The rearrangement uses TRBV9 and TRBJ1-1; no clear D gene. CDR1 SGDLS and CDR2 YYNGEE come from the germline V gene. The germline V and J ends were trimmed by 0 bases and 1 base, with 7 bases remaining between them. The CDR3 consists of 14 residues. CDR3: CASSVGWRNTEAFF. The CDR3 DNA reads as TGTGCCAGCAGCGTAGGTTGGAGGAACACTGAAGCTTTCTTT.

This sequence joins TRBV6-1 and TRBJ1-5; no reliable D call. The CDR3 is 12 residues long. Germline lookup yields CDR1 MNHNS and CDR2 SASEGT. V lost 6 bases and J 1 base, leaving 4 bases between the germline ends. The DNA for the CDR3 is TGTGCCAGCAGAGAGAGCAATCAGCCCCAGCATTTT. Translation: CASRESNQPQHF.

The V call is TRBV7-3, the J call TRBJ2-3; possible D gene TRBD2, 5 bases. The V and J ends lost 5 bases and 2 bases respectively, with 11 bases between them. The CDR3 consists of 14 residues. Germline V CDR1 and CDR2: SGHTA, FQGTGA. The CDR3 nucleotides read TGTGCCAGCAGCGTAGGACTCAACACAGATACGCAGTATTTT. Translated, it gives CASSVGLNTDTQYF.